This T cell receptor (beta chain) came from a study of molecular identifiers for immune sequencing clone quantification. MiXCR, applied by TCRdb to the PCR reads, yields one record per CDR3 protein. The sample yields hundreds of thousands of distinct CDR3 sequences, around 25% seen once. The CDR3 runs to 17 residues. Germline assignment: CDR1 MNHEY and CDR2 SVGEGT. A word on this clonotype: At one end the junction does not follow the germline gene, possibly because of a read error.

The V and J genes are TRBV6-2 or TRBV6-3 and TRBJ1-1; TRBD1 is a possible D gene (6 bases). The receptor comes from a human donor in good health. Some libraries in this study had Jurkat cell RNA spiked in. The sequenced sample was naive CD8+ T cells from blood, with Jurkat cell RNA spiked in. Regarding subset: FACS-sorted CD8+CD4-CCR7+CD45RA+ naive T cells. CDR3 sequence reads: CASSYYTGHNLAAEARF. For the CDR3, the DNA is TGTGCCAGCAGTTACTACACGGGACATAACTTAGCGGCTGAAGCTCGCTTT.